The entry below gives a single T cell receptor beta chain sequence along with its context. Its target is unknown. These data belong to a study of cytomegalovirus exposure and HLA in healthy donors. There are 14 residues in the CDR3. With 4 bases clipped from V and 5 bases from J, the junction kept 3 bases outside the gene matches. Germline lookup yields CDR1 SGHRS and CDR2 YFSETQ. This table comes from immunoSEQ multiplex PCR, and its TCRdb copy is limited to in-frame clones, with some not included. Found here are some 170,000 clones, about 83% of them singletons; the top ten hold 1.4%. Study-wide results and caveats: The tendency of first-cohort TCR clusters to co-occur in the 120 or so validation repertoires was identified by a subsequent analysis. Researchers catalogued roughly 170 TCR beta chains as cytomegalovirus-associated. Using the classifier, cytomegalovirus status was reportedly diagnosed with high specificity and sensitivity.

The material sequenced was PBMCs. V and J are TRBV5-1 and TRBJ2-3; 11 nucleotides agree with TRBD1. The sequence came from a young woman in good health and CMV-seronegative. In DNA, the CDR3 is TGCGCCAGCAGCCTGGACAGGGGGCAAGATACGCAGTATTTT. It is translated as CASSLDRGQDTQYF.